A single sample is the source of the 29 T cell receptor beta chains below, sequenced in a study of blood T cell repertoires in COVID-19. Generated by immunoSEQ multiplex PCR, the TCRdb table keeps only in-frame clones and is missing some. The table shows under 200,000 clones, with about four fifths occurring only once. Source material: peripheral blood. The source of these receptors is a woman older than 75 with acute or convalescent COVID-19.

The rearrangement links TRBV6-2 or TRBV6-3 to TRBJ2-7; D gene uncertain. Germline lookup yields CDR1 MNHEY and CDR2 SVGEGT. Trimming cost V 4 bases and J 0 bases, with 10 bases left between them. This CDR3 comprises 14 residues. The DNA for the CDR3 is TGTGCCAGCAGTTTGGTCAGACACTCCTACGAGCAGTACTTC. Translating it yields CASSLVRHSYEQYF.

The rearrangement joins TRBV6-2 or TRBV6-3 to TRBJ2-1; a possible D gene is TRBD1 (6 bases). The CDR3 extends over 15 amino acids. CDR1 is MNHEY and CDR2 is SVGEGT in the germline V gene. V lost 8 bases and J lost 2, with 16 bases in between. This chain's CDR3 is CASGPSRTAYNEQFF. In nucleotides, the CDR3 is TGTGCCAGCGGCCCTTCCAGGACAGCCTACAATGAGCAGTTCTTC.

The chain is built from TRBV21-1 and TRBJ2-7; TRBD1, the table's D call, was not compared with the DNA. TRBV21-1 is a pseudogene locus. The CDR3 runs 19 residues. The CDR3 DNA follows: TGTGCCAGCAGCAAAGGATCGGAACAGGGGGCTCCCAGCTCCTACGAGCAGTACTTC. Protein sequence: CASSKGSEQGAPSSYEQYF.

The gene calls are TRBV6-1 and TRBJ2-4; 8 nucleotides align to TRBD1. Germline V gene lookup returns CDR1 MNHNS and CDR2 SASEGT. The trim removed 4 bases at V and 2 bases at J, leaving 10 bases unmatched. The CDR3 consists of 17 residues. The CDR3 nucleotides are TGTGCCAGCAGTGGGCAAGGGCAGGGGGCTTCCAAAAACATTCAGTACTTC. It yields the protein CASSGQGQGASKNIQYF.

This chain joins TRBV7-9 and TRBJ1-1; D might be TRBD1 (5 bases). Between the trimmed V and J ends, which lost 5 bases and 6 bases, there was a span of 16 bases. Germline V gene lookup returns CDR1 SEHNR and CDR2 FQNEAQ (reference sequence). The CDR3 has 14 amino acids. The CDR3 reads CASSPGGAVAEAFF. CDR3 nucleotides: TGTGCCAGCAGCCCCGGCGGGGCTGTCGCTGAAGCTTTCTTT.

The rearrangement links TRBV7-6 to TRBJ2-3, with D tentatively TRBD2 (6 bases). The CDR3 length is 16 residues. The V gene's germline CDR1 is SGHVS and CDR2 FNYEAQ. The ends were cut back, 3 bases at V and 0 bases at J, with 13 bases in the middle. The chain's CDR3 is CASSFQLATSTDTQYF. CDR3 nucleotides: TGTGCCAGCAGCTTTCAGCTAGCGACTAGCACAGATACGCAGTATTTT.

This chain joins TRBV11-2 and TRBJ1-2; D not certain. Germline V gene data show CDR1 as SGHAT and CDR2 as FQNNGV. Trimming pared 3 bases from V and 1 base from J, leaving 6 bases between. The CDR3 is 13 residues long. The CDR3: CASSFGDNYGYTF. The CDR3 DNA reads TGTGCCAGCAGCTTCGGAGATAACTATGGCTACACCTTC. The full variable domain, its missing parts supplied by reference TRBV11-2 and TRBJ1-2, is EAGVAQSPRYKIIEKRQSVAFWCNPISGHATLYWYQQILGQGPKLLIQFQNNGVVDDSQLPKDRFSAERLKGVDSTLKIQPAKLEDSAVYLCASSFGDNYGYTFGSGTRLTVV.

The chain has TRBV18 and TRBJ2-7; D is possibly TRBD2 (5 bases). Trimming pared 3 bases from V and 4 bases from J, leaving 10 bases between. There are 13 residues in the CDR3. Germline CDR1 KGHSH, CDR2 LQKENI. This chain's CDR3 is CASSPGATYEQYF. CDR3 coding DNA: TGTGCCAGCTCACCGGGAGCTACTTACGAGCAGTACTTC.

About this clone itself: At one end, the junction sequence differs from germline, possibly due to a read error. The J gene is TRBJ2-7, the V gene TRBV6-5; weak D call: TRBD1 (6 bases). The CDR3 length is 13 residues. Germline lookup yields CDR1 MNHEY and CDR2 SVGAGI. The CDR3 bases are TGTGCCAGCAGTTACTCCGAGCACAGGGACCCGCACTTC. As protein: CASSYSEHRDPHF.

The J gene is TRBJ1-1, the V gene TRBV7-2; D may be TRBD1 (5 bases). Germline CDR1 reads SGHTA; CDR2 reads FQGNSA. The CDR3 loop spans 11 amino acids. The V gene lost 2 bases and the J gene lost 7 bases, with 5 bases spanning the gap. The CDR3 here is CASSLRGEAFF. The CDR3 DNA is TGTGCCAGCAGCTTAAGGGGTGAAGCTTTCTTT. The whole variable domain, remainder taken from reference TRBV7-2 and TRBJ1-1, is GAGVSQSPSNKVTEKGKDVELRCDPISGHTALYWYRQSLGQGLEFLIYFQGNSAPDKSGLPSDRFSAERTGGSVSTLTIQRTQQEDSAVYLCASSLRGEAFFGQGTRLTVV.

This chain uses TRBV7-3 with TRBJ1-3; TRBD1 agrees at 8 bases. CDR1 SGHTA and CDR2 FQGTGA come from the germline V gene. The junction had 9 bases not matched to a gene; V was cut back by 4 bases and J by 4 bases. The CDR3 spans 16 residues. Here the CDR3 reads CASSSHRGLEGNTIYF. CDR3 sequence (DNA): TGTGCCAGCAGCTCGCACAGGGGGTTGGAAGGAAACACCATATATTTT.

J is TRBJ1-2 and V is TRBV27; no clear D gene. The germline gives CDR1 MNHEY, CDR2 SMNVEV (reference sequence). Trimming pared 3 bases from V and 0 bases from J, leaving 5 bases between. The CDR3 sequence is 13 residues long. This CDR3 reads CASSLSANYGYTF. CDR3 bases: TGTGCCAGCAGTTTGTCTGCTAACTATGGCTACACCTTC.

CDR3 coding DNA: TGTGCCAGCAGTGAAGTGGGGGGGCCCACCTACGAGCAGTACTTC. Translating it yields CASSEVGGPTYEQYF. The chain combines TRBV6-1 with TRBJ2-7; tentative D call: TRBD2 (7 bases). V shed 1 base and J shed 2 bases, with 12 bases lying between them. In germline, CDR1 is MNHNS, CDR2 SASEGT. The CDR3 runs to 15 residues.

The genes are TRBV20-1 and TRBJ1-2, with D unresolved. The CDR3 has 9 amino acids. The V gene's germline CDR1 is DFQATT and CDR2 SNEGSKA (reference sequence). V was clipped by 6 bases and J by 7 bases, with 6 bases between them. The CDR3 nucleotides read TGCAGTGCCCTCGGTGGCTACACCTTC. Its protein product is CSALGGYTF.

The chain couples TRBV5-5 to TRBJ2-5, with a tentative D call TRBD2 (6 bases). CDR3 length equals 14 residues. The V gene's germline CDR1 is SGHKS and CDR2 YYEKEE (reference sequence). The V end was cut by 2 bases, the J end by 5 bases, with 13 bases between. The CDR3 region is CASSFTGTPETQYF. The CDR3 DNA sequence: TGTGCCAGCAGCTTCACCGGGACTCCGGAGACCCAGTACTTC.

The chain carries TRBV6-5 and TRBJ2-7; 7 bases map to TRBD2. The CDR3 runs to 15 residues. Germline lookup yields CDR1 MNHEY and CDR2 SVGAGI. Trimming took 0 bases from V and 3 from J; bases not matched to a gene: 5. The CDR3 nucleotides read TGTGCCAGCAGTTACTCCCTAGGGAGGGGCTACGAGCAGTACTTC. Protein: CASSYSLGRGYEQYF.

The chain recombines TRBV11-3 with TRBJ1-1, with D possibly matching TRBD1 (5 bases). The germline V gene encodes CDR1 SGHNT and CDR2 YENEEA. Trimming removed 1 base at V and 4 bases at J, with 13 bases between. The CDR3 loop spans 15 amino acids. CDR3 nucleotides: TGTGCCAGCAGCTTAGGGCAGGGAGGAAGCACTGAAGCTTTCTTT. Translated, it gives CASSLGQGGSTEAFF.

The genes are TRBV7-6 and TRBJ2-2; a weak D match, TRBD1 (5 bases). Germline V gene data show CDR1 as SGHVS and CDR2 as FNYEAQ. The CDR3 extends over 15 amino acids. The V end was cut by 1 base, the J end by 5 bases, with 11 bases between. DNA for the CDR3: TGTGCCAGCAGCTTAGGAGGTTCAGGGACCGGGGAGCTGTTTTTT. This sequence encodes CASSLGGSGTGELFF.

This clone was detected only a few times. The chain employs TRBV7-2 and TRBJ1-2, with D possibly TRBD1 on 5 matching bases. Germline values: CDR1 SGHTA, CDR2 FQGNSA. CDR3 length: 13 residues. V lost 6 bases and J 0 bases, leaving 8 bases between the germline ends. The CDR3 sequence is CASSWGSNYGYTF. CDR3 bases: TGTGCCAGCAGTTGGGGCTCTAACTATGGCTACACCTTC.

The CDR3 DNA is TGTGCCAGCAGCCCAATAACAGTTTACGAGCAGTACTTC. This codes for CASSPITVYEQYF. V gene TRBV7-9 combines with J gene TRBJ2-7, with D uncertain. From germline, CDR1 is SEHNR and CDR2 FQNEAQ (reference sequence). This CDR3 region has 13 residues. Trimming took 5 bases from V and 4 from J, leaving 12 bases between them.

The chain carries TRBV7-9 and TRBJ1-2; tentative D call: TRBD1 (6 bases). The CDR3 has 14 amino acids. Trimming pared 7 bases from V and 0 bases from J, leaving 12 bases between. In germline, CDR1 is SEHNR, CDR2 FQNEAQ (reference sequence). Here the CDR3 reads CASIAGESNYGYTF. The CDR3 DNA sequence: TGTGCCAGCATCGCAGGGGAGTCTAACTATGGCTACACCTTC. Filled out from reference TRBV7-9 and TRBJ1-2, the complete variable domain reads DTGVSQNPRHKITKRGQNVTFRCDPISEHNRLYWYRQTLGQGPEFLTYFQNEAQLEKSRLLSDRFSAERPKGSFSTLEIQRTEQGDSAMYLCASIAGESNYGYTFGSGTRLTVV.

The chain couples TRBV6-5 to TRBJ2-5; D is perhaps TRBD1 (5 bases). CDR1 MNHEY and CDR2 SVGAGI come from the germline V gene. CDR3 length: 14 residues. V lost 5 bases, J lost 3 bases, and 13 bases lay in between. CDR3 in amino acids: CASSRTGPKETQYF. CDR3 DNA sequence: TGTGCCAGCAGTCGTACAGGACCAAAAGAGACCCAGTACTTC.

CDR3 nucleotide sequence: TGTGCCAGCAGTAACTGGGGCTGGGAGACCCAGTACTTC. Translation: CASSNWGWETQYF. The rearrangement links TRBV12-3 or TRBV12-4 to TRBJ2-5; possible D gene TRBD1, 5 bases. The CDR3 is 13 amino acids. Trimming took off 5 bases at V and 5 bases at J, with 12 bases between the two ends.

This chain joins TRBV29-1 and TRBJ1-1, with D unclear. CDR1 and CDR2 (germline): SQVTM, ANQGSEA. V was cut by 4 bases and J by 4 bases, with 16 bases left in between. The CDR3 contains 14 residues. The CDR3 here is CSVASPTSGTEAFF. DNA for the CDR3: TGCAGCGTTGCTAGCCCCACCTCGGGCACTGAAGCTTTCTTT.

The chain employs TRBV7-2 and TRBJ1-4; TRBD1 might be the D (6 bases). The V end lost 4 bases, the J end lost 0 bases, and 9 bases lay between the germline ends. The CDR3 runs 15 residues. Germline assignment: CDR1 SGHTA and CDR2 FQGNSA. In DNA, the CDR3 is TGTGCCAGCAGCTCCAACAGGGCAACTAATGAAAAACTGTTTTTT. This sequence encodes CASSSNRATNEKLFF. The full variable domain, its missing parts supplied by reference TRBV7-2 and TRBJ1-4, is GAGVSQSPSNKVTEKGKDVELRCDPISGHTALYWYRQSLGQGLEFLIYFQGNSAPDKSGLPSDRFSAERTGGSVSTLTIQRTQQEDSAVYLCASSSNRATNEKLFFGSGTQLSVL.

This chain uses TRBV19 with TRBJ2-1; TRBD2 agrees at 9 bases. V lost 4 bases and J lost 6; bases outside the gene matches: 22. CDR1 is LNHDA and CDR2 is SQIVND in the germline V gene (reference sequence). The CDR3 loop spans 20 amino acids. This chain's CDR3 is CASSNPYRDGREGRGNEQFF. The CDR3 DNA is TGTGCCAGTAGTAACCCATATAGAGACGGGCGGGAGGGGAGAGGCAATGAGCAGTTCTTC.

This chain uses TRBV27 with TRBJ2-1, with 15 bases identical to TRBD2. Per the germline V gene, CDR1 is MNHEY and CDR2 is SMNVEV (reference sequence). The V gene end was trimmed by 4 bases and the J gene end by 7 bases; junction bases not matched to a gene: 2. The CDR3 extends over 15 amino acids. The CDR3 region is CASSSGLAGGNEQFF. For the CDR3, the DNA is TGTGCCAGCAGTTCCGGACTAGCGGGGGGGAATGAGCAGTTCTTC.

The CDR3 DNA reads TGTGCCAGCAGCATAAGACAGGGTGTAAATTCACCCCTCCACTTT. Its protein is CASSIRQGVNSPLHF. The chain employs TRBV7-9 and TRBJ1-6; 7 nucleotides line up with TRBD1. This CDR3 is built from 15 residues. Germline CDR1 is SEHNR and CDR2 is FQNEAQ (reference sequence). The J segment lost 7 bases and the V segment lost 5 bases, leaving 8 bases of the junction unmatched.

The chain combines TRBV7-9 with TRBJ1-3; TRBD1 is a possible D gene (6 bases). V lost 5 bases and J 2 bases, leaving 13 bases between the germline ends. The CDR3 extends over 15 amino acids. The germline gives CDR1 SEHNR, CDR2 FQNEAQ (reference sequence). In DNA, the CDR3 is TGTGCCAGCAGCCAAGGGGGTTTGGCTGGAAACACCATATATTTT. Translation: CASSQGGLAGNTIYF.